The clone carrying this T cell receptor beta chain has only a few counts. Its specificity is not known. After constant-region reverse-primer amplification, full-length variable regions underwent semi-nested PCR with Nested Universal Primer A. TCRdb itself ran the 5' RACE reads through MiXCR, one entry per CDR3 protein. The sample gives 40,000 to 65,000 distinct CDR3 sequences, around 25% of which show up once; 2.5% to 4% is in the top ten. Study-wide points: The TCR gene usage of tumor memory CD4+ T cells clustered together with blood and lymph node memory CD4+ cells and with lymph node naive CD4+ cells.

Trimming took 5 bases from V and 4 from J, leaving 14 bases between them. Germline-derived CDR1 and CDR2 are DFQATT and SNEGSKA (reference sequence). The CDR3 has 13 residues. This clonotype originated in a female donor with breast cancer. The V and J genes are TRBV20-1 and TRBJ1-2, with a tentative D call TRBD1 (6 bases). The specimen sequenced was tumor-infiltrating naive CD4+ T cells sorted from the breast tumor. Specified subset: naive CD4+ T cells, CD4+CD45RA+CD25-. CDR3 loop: CSAPRTATYGYTF. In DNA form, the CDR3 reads TGCAGTGCTCCCCGGACAGCTACCTATGGCTACACCTTC.